Listed below are T cell receptor beta chains from one sample, sequenced in a study of T cell clonotyping in hematopoietic cell transplantation. Repertoires were generated with immunoSEQ multiplex PCR, while TCRdb's copy carries only in-frame clones and drops some. Here the sample spans 5,000 to 7,000 clones, about 88% being singletons. Sequencing was performed on peripheral blood mononuclear cells, taken before stem cell transplant. The source of these receptors is a man aged 60 to 75 with acute myeloid leukemia. Some clones in this sample may be carry-over from other donors' samples. Both conserved end residues are part of each CDR3. The order of the fields is V gene, D gene, clone size, J gene, CDR3 length, CDR3 DNA, CDR3 protein. A D gene is named only where the DNA matches it firmly. Where a row states a size, it is once, few, many or the class of an expanded clone; other rows omit it.

TRBV7-2	NA	NA	TRBJ2-5	11	TGTGCCAGCAGCTTCCCGGGGACCCAGTACTTC	CASSFPGTQYF
TRBV11-2	NA	NA	TRBJ2-1	12	TGTGCCAGCAGCTTACCCCTCAATGAGCAGTTCTTC	CASSLPLNEQFF
TRBV5-1	NA	few	TRBJ1-2	16	TGCGCCAGCAGCACGGGCCCTTCCTTAGGGGACTATGGCTACACCTTC	CASSTGPSLGDYGYTF
TRBV27	NA	NA	TRBJ1-2	15	TGTGCCAGCAGTTTAGCGGGACCCGGATACTATGGCTACACCTTC	CASSLAGPGYYGYTF
TRBV11-2	NA	NA	TRBJ1-1	12	TGTGCCAGCAGCTTATTAAACACTGAAGCTTTCTTT	CASSLLNTEAFF
TRBV7-2	TRBD1	once	TRBJ1-1	15	TGTGCCAGCAGCCCCCGACAGGGGATGAACACTGAAGCTTTCTTT	CASSPRQGMNTEAFF
TRBV27	NA	NA	TRBJ2-7	13	TGTGCCAGCAGTTTAGGCCGTGGCTACGAGCAGTACTTC	CASSLGRGYEQYF
TRBV6-6	NA	once	TRBJ1-3	14	TGTGCCAGCAGTAATACGGACAGCAGAAACACCATATATTTT	CASSNTDSRNTIYF
TRBV11-1	NA	NA	TRBJ1-3	14	TGTGCCAGCAGCTTACAACCCTCTGGAAACACCATATATTTT	CASSLQPSGNTIYF
TRBV7-9	TRBD2	NA	TRBJ2-1	14	TGTGCCAGCAGCGTAGCGGGGGGGAATAATGAGCAGTTCTTC	CASSVAGGNNEQFF
TRBV11-2	NA	NA	TRBJ1-6	16	TGTGCCAGCAGCAAACAGGGAGTTCATGGTAATTCACCCCTCCACTTT	CASSKQGVHGNSPLHF
TRBV19	NA	NA	TRBJ2-7	14	TGTGCCAGTAGTATTTCCGGGACCACGAACGAGCAGTACTTC	CASSISGTTNEQYF
TRBV27	NA	NA	TRBJ1-2	14	TGTGCCAGCAGTTTAGGGGGACACACGGGTATTTGGACCTTC	CASSLGGHTGIWTF
TRBV6-5	NA	once	TRBJ1-5	14	TGTGCCAGCAGTTTCGGACAGAGCAATCAGCCCCAGCATTTT	CASSFGQSNQPQHF
TRBV27	NA	NA	TRBJ2-1	12	TGTGCCAGCAGGGCCGCGTACAATGAGCAGTTCTTC	CASRAAYNEQFF
TRBV19	NA	once	TRBJ2-2	14	TGTGCCAGTAGTATAGGTAGCGTAAACGGGGAGCTGTTTTTT	CASSIGSVNGELFF
TRBV19	TRBD1	NA	TRBJ2-7	14	TGTGCCAGTAAATCCTTGACAGGGACCTACGAGCAGTACTTC	CASKSLTGTYEQYF
TRBV5-1	NA	NA	TRBJ1-1	17	TGCGCCAGCAGCTTGGAACCCTTATCTCAGGGGTTCACTGAAGCTTTCTTT	CASSLEPLSQGFTEAFF
TRBV6-6	TRBD1	NA	TRBJ1-1	15	TGTGCCAGCAGTCCCCGACAGGGGGAAGGAACTGAAGCTTTCTTT	CASSPRQGEGTEAFF
TRBV13	TRBD1	NA	TRBJ1-2	15	TGTGCCAGCAGCTTAGCCCAGGGGGCAAAGTATGGCTACACCTTC	CASSLAQGAKYGYTF
TRBV5-4	TRBD2	once	TRBJ2-7	14	TGTGCCAGCAGCTTGGGTGGCGGGAGTAACGAGCAGTACTTC	CASSLGGGSNEQYF
TRBV11-1	NA	NA	TRBJ2-5	13	TGTGCCAGCAGCTTCGGGGGGCCAGAGACCCAGTACTTC	CASSFGGPETQYF
TRBV14	NA	once	TRBJ1-2	16	TGTGCCAGCAGCCAAGATTCCCCCCCCAGGTTCTATGGCTACACCTTC	CASSQDSPPRFYGYTF
TRBV27	NA	few	TRBJ1-2	13	TGTGCCAGCAGTTTGTCAGGGGCGAATGGCTACACCTTC	CASSLSGANGYTF
TRBV9	NA	NA	TRBJ1-6	14	TGTGCCAGCACGCAGGCTCTCGATGATTCACCCCTCCACTTT	CASTQALDDSPLHF
TRBV19	NA	NA	TRBJ1-2	13	TGTGCCAGTACCCGGGGGGGGAACTATGGCTACACCTTC	CASTRGGNYGYTF
TRBV19	NA	once	TRBJ1-1	18	TGTGCCAGTAGTATCGAGGGGCCGCAGTGGGGCGGGAACACTGAAGCTTTCTTT	CASSIEGPQWGGNTEAFF
TRBV5-1	NA	NA	TRBJ1-1	13	TGCGCCAGCAGCTTTGAGGGTAATACTGAAGCTTTCTTT	CASSFEGNTEAFF
TRBV27	NA	NA	TRBJ2-7	12	TGTGCCAGCAGGAGGGGATTCTACGAGCAGTACTTC	CASRRGFYEQYF
TRBV7-6	TRBD1	NA	TRBJ1-2	15	TGTGCCAGCAGCCCTAGGGGACAGGGAGGATATGGCTACACCTTC	CASSPRGQGGYGYTF
TRBV6-1	NA	NA	TRBJ2-1	13	TGTGCCAGCTCTCGACAGACCTACAATGAGCAGTTCTTC	CASSRQTYNEQFF
TRBV6-5	TRBD1	few	TRBJ1-5	14	TGTGCCAGCAGTTTACAGGGGAGAGATCAGCCCCAGCATTTT	CASSLQGRDQPQHF
TRBV6-5	TRBD1	NA	TRBJ1-1	16	TGTGCCAGCAGTTACTCCGGGACAGGGAGATCCACTGAAGCTTTCTTT	CASSYSGTGRSTEAFF
TRBV7-2	TRBD1	NA	TRBJ1-6	16	TGTGCCAGCAGCTTATTTCGTGTGGGGACAGACGCTTCCCTCCACTTT	CASSLFRVGTDASLHF
TRBV7-8	NA	NA	TRBJ1-5	16	TGTGCCAGCAGCTTACGGGGGCTAAAAAATTATCAGCCCCAGCATTTT	CASSLRGLKNYQPQHF
TRBV15	NA	NA	TRBJ1-2	17	TGTGCCACCAGCAGAGATAAAGGGGAACAGGGAGGCTATGGCTACACCTTC	CATSRDKGEQGGYGYTF
TRBV5-1	TRBD1	NA	TRBJ2-7	14	TGCGCCAGCAGGTCCGGGACAGGCTCCTACGAGCAGTACTTC	CASRSGTGSYEQYF
TRBV25-1	NA	NA	TRBJ1-1	13	TGTGCCAGCAGTGAAACTGGGCTTTCTGAAGCTTTCTTT	CASSETGLSEAFF
TRBV7-2	NA	once	TRBJ2-5	13	TGTGCCAGCAGCTCGAGTCGCCAAGAGACCCAGTACTTC	CASSSSRQETQYF
TRBV23-1	NA	NA	TRBJ2-7	14	TGCGCCAGCAGCCTAGGGACTGCAGACTACGAGCAGTACTTC	CASSLGTADYEQYF